This passage covers 14 T cell receptor beta chains from one sample sequenced in a study of blood T cell repertoires in COVID-19. Assay: immunoSEQ multiplex PCR; the TCRdb copy retains only in-frame clones and omits some. The sample carries under 200,000 clones, about 90% recorded once. Sample: peripheral blood. These TCRs come from a woman in her sixties or seventies with COVID-19, enrolled during active disease.

The chain employs TRBV7-3 and TRBJ2-1, with 9 positions matching TRBD2. Germline CDR1 reads SGHTA; CDR2 reads FQGTGA. This CDR3 region has 14 residues. V was clipped by 2 bases and J by 4 bases; unmatched bases: 0. The CDR3 DNA is TGTGCCAGCAGCTTAGCGGGGGGGTACAATGAGCAGTTCTTC. This sequence encodes CASSLAGGYNEQFF.

Notes on this clone: Compared with germline, one end of the junction differs, possibly owing to a read error. This rearrangement joins TRBV5-4 to TRBJ1-5, with a possible D match to TRBD1 (5 bases). The CDR3 loop spans 12 amino acids. Germline CDR1 reads SGHNT; CDR2 reads YYREEE (reference sequence). The CDR3 coding sequence is TGTGTCAGCAGCTTGAGGGGACAGCCCCAGCATTTT. Its translation is CVSSLRGQPQHF.

The chain joins TRBV3-1 (or the pseudogene TRBV3-2) to TRBJ1-1; 8 bases fit TRBD1. This CDR3 region has 14 residues. V lost 1 base and J lost 4; bases outside the gene matches: 2. Germline V lookup: CDR1 LGHDT, CDR2 YNNKEL (reference sequence). The CDR3 spells CASSQGQGSTEAFF. The CDR3 coding sequence is TGTGCCAGCAGCCAAGGACAGGGGAGCACTGAAGCTTTCTTT.

The V and J genes are TRBV7-8 and TRBJ1-1; D ambiguous. Germline CDR1 SGHVS, CDR2 FQNEAQ. The CDR3 totals 13 residues. V lost 2 bases and J lost 4, with 8 bases in between. In DNA form, the CDR3 reads TGTGCCAGCAGCTTATCTGTCCTCACTGAAGCTTTCTTT. Its protein is CASSLSVLTEAFF.

The chain carries TRBV29-1 and TRBJ2-7, with D unclear. The CDR3 totals 12 residues. Trimming stripped 4 bases from V and 2 bases from J, with 9 bases between. Looked up from germline, CDR1 is SQVTM and CDR2 is ANQGSEA. The CDR3 region has the DNA TGCAGCGTTGCCTGGCAGGCCTACGAGCAGTACTTC. Its protein is CSVAWQAYEQYF.

The chain links TRBV14 to TRBJ2-1; TRBD1 might be the D (6 bases). This CDR3 has 15 amino acids. Trimming removed 1 base at V and 4 bases at J, with 11 bases between. Germline V gene lookup returns CDR1 SGHDN and CDR2 FVKESK. The CDR3 coding sequence is TGTGCCAGCAGCCAAGTAGCAGGGGTTTACAATGAGCAGTTCTTC. It codes for CASSQVAGVYNEQFF. The whole variable domain, remainder taken from reference TRBV14 and TRBJ2-1, is EAGVTQFPSHSVIEKGQTVTLRCDPISGHDNLYWYRRVMGKEIKFLLHFVKESKQDESGMPNNRFLAERTGGTYSTLKVQPAELEDSGVYFCASSQVAGVYNEQFFGPGTRLTVL.

The V gene is TRBV28, the J gene TRBJ2-1; no clear D. Germline assignment: CDR1 MDHEN and CDR2 SYDVKM. This CDR3 spans 11 amino acids. V lost 6 bases to trimming and J lost 5 bases, with 5 bases between them. The CDR3 protein is CASRENNEQFF. CDR3 sequence (DNA): TGTGCCAGCAGAGAGAACAATGAGCAGTTCTTC.

The chain couples TRBV6-5 to TRBJ1-2; possibly TRBD1 for D (5 bases). Between the trimmed V and J ends, which lost 11 bases and 0 bases, there was a span of 10 bases. The CDR3 sequence is 12 residues long. Germline V gives CDR1 MNHEY, CDR2 SVGAGI. The CDR3 nucleotides read TGTGCCTGCCGGGGGTCTAACTATGGCTACACCTTC. It translates to CACRGSNYGYTF.

The chain combines TRBV7-9 with TRBJ1-1, with D perhaps TRBD1 (5 bases). The CDR3 consists of 16 residues. Germline assignment: CDR1 SEHNR and CDR2 FQNEAQ (reference sequence). Trimming took 4 bases from V and 2 from J, leaving 17 bases between them. CDR3 DNA: TGTGCCAGCAGCTCCCTAGACAGCCCAACTAACACTGAAGCTTTCTTT. Amino acids: CASSSLDSPTNTEAFF. The full variable domain, in which reference TRBV7-9 and TRBJ1-1 provide the parts outside the CDR3, is DTGVSQNPRHKITKRGQNVTFRCDPISEHNRLYWYRQTLGQGPEFLTYFQNEAQLEKSRLLSDRFSAERPKGSFSTLEIQRTEQGDSAMYLCASSSLDSPTNTEAFFGQGTRLTVV.

This chain connects TRBV19 to TRBJ2-7; 7 bases align to TRBD2. CDR3 length: 15 amino acids. Germline CDR1 reads LNHDA; CDR2 reads SQIVND (reference sequence). Trimming at V came to 0 bases and at J to 4 bases, leaving 6 bases not matched to a gene. This chain's CDR3 is CASSIDLSGGYEQYF. In nucleotides, the CDR3 is TGTGCCAGTAGTATAGATCTATCCGGGGGGTACGAGCAGTACTTC.

The rearrangement links TRBV18 to TRBJ2-3; 8 bases align to TRBD1. This CDR3 has 16 amino acids. Germline trimming cut 3 bases from V and 2 bases from J; bases unmatched to any gene: 7. The germline CDR1 and CDR2 sequences are KGHSH and LQKENI. For the CDR3, the DNA is TGTGCCAGCTCACCTAGGACAGGGCGATCCACAGATACGCAGTATTTT. It is translated as CASSPRTGRSTDTQYF.

This clone was observed once. The V call is TRBV6-5, the J call TRBJ2-7, with 8 bases lining up with TRBD1. V trimming: 7 bases; J trimming: 2 bases; junction bases outside the gene matches: 7. The CDR3 spans 14 residues. Germline V gene data show CDR1 as MNHEY and CDR2 as SVGAGI. CDR3 sequence (DNA): TGTGCCAGCACCACCCCAGGGGGCACCTACGAGCAGTACTTC. This sequence encodes CASTTPGGTYEQYF.

The V and J genes are TRBV29-1 and TRBJ1-6, with a tentative D call TRBD1 (5 bases). Germline loops: CDR1 SQVTM, CDR2 ANQGSEA. Trimming pared 6 bases from V and 7 bases from J, leaving 13 bases between. CDR3 length: 13 residues. The CDR3 here is CSVQDTPNSPLHF. The DNA for the CDR3 is TGCAGCGTCCAGGACACGCCGAATTCACCCCTCCACTTT.

J is TRBJ2-5 and V is TRBV7-9; the D gene is possibly TRBD2 (5 bases). This CDR3 is 15 amino acids long. The germline V and J ends were trimmed by 5 bases and 6 bases, with 19 bases remaining between them. Germline CDR1 SEHNR, CDR2 FQNEAQ (reference sequence). The CDR3 region is CASSPRRVGGQTQYF. In DNA, the CDR3 is TGTGCCAGCAGCCCTCGGCGGGTGGGTGGGCAGACCCAGTACTTC.